The rows below give T cell receptor beta chains drawn from one sample of a study of sequential checkpoint blockade in melanoma. Profiling relied on immunoSEQ multiplex PCR, and the TCRdb table lists in-frame clones only, not all of them. The sample lists approximately 31,000 clones, around nine tenths occurring once. The sample in question was CD8+ T cells sorted from blood (inferred from file names), obtained from a patient given nivolumab and ipilimumab in sequence. The receptors stem from a human donor with melanoma. Each CDR3 is given with its conserved first and last residue. Each record gives: J gene, D gene, V gene, CDR3 length, clone size, CDR3 protein, CDR3 DNA. The D gene is left open where the match is weak. Clone size is stated in some rows and not others, as once, few, many or a class when expanded.

TRBJ1-5	TRBD1	TRBV28	15	-	CASSSDREYNQPQHF	TGTGCCAGCAGCTCGGACAGGGAATACAATCAGCCCCAGCATTTT
TRBJ2-5	-	TRBV9	15	-	CASSVAGRGRETQYF	TGTGCCAGCAGCGTAGCGGGCAGGGGAAGGGAGACCCAGTACTTC
TRBJ2-5	-	TRBV4-3	13	-	CASSHYRVETQYF	TGCGCCAGCAGCCATTACAGGGTAGAGACCCAGTACTTC
TRBJ2-1	TRBD1	TRBV27	15	medium-sized	CASSLQGAIYNEQFF	TGTGCCAGCAGTTTACAGGGGGCTATCTACAATGAGCAGTTCTTC
TRBJ1-5	TRBD1	TRBV4-1	14	-	CASSQGTGNQPQHF	TGCGCCAGCAGCCAAGGGACAGGGAATCAGCCCCAGCATTTT
TRBJ2-1	TRBD1	TRBV14	15	-	CASSSPGQGYNEQFF	TGTGCCAGCAGCTCACCGGGACAGGGGTACAATGAGCAGTTCTTC
TRBJ2-2	TRBD1	TRBV7-9	16	-	CASSFEQGALTGELFF	TGTGCCAGCAGCTTCGAACAGGGGGCTTTGACCGGGGAGCTGTTTTTT
TRBJ1-1	-	TRBV5-4	12	-	CASSLWATEAFF	TGTGCCAGCAGCTTGTGGGCCACTGAAGCTTTCTTT
TRBJ2-1	-	TRBV19	15	once	CASSIGGYSYNEQFF	TGTGCCAGTAGTATAGGAGGGTACTCCTACAATGAGCAGTTCTTC
TRBJ1-2	TRBD1	TRBV18	15	-	CASSPTNRGYHGYTF	TGTGCCAGCTCACCTACGAACAGGGGGTATCATGGCTACACCTTC
TRBJ2-7	-	TRBV28	14	-	CASSFPGGSYEQYF	TGTGCCAGCAGTTTTCCAGGAGGGTCCTACGAGCAGTACTTC
TRBJ2-7	-	TRBV4-1	14	-	CASSQSYLSYEQYF	TGCGCCAGCAGCCAGAGCTACCTCTCCTACGAGCAGTACTTC
TRBJ2-7	TRBD1	TRBV18	14	-	CASSPGTGAYEQYF	TGTGCCAGCTCACCAGGGACAGGGGCCTACGAGCAGTACTTC
TRBJ2-1	-	TRBV6-5	16	-	CASSYSTSGTSNEQFF	TGTGCCAGCAGTTACTCTACCAGCGGGACATCGAATGAGCAGTTCTTC
TRBJ1-2	-	TRBV2	13	-	CASSEDSPNGYTF	TGTGCCAGCAGTGAAGACAGTCCGAATGGCTACACCTTC
TRBJ2-3	TRBD2	TRBV6-5	15	medium-sized	CASSSLAGGTDTQYF	TGTGCCAGCAGTTCCTTAGCGGGAGGCACAGATACGCAGTATTTT
TRBJ2-3	-	TRBV18	15	-	CASSPLGGAADTQYF	TGTGCCAGCTCACCATTGGGGGGGGCGGCAGATACGCAGTATTTT
TRBJ2-7	TRBD1	TRBV27	16	-	CASSLSGDRGTYEQYF	TGTGCCAGCAGTTTATCCGGGGACAGGGGAACCTACGAGCAGTACTTC
TRBJ2-5	-	TRBV29-1	15	-	CSVNGQGINQETQYF	TGCAGCGTTAATGGGCAGGGGATTAACCAAGAGACCCAGTACTTC
TRBJ2-2	TRBD2	TRBV28	16	-	CASSFPQWGGAGELFF	TGTGCCAGCAGTTTCCCCCAATGGGGAGGGGCCGGGGAGCTGTTTTTT